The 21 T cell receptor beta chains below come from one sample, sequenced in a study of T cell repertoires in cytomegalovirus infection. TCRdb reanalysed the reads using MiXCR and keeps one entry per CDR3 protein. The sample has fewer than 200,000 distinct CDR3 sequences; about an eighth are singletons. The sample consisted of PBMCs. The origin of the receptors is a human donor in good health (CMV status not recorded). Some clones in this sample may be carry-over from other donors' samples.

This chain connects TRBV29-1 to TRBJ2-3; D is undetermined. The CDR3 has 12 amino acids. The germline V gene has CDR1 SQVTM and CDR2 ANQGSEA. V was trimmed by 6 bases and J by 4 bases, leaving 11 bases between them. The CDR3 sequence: CSVGLRADTQYF. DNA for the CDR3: TGCAGCGTCGGTCTCCGCGCAGATACGCAGTATTTT.

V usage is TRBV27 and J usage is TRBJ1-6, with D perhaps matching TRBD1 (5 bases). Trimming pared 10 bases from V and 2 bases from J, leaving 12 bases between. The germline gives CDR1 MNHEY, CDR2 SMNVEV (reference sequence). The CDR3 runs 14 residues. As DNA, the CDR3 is TGTGCCACCCGAGGGGAGGCCTATAATTCACCCCTCCACTTT. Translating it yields CATRGEAYNSPLHF.

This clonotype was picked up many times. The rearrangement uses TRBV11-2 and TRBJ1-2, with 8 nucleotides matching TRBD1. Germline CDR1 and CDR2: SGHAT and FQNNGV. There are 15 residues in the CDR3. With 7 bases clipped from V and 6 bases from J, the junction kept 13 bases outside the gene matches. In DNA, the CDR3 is TGTGCCAGCACCTTTTCAGGGGGCTCGACTGATGGCTACACCTTC. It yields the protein CASTFSGGSTDGYTF.

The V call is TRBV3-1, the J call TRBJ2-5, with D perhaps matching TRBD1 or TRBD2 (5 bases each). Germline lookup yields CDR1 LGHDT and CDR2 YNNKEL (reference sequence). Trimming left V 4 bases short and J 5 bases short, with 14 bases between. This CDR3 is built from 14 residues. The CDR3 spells CASSLQGVEETQYF. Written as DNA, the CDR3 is TGTGCCAGCAGCCTTCAGGGAGTTGAGGAGACCCAGTACTTC.

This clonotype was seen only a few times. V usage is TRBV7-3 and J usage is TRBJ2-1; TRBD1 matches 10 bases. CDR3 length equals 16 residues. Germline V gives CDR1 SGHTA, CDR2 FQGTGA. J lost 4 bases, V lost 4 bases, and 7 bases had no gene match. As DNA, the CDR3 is TGTGCCAGCAGCTCCGAGCCGGGACAGGGGTACAATGAGCAGTTCTTC. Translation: CASSSEPGQGYNEQFF.

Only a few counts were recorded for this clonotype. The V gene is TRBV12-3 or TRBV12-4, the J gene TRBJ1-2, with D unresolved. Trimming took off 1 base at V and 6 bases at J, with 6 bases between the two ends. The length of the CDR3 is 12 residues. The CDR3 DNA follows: TGTGCCAGCAGTTTAGGCAGTAATGGCTACACCTTC. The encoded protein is CASSLGSNGYTF.

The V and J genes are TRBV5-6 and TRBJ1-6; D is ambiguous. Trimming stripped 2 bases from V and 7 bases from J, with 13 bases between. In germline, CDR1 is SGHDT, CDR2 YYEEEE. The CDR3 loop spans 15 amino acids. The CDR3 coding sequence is TGTGCCAGCAGCTTTTCGGAAATGGGCAATTCACCCCTCCACTTT. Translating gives CASSFSEMGNSPLHF.

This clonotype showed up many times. CDR3 sequence reads: CASSSGLAINEQFF. CDR3 in DNA: TGTGCCAGCAGCTCCGGACTGGCCATCAATGAGCAGTTCTTC. The chain combines TRBV7-2 with TRBJ2-1; possibly TRBD2 for D (5 bases). Trimming removed 4 bases at V and 6 bases at J, with 13 bases between. This CDR3 is built from 14 residues. CDR1 is SGHTA and CDR2 is FQGNSA in the germline V gene.

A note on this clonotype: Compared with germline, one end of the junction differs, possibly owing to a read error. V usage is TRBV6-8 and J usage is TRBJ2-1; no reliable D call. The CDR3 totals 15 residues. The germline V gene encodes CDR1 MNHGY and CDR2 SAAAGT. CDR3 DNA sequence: TGTGCCAGCAGTTACTCGAGCCTACGATACAATGAGCAGTTATTC. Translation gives CASSYSSLRYNEQLF.

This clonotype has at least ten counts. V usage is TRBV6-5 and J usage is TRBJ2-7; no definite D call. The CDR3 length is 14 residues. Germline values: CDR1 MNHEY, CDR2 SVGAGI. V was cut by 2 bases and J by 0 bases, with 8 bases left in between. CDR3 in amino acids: CASSYGRSSYEQYF. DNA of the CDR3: TGTGCCAGCAGTTACGGCAGGAGCTCCTACGAGCAGTACTTC.

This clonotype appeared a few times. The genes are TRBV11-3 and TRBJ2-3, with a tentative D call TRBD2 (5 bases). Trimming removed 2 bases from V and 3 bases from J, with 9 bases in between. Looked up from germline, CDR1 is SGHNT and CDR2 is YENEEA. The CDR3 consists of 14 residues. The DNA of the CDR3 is TGTGCCAGCAGCTTAACTAGTAGGACAGATACGCAGTATTTT. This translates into CASSLTSRTDTQYF.

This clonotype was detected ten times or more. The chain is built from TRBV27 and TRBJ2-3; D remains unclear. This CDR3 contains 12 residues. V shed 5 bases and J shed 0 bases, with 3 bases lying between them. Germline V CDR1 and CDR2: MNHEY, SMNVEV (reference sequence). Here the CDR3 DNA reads TGTGCCAGCAGTGGCAGCACAGATACGCAGTATTTT. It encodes CASSGSTDTQYF.

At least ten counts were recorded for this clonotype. CDR3 coding DNA: TGTGCCAGCAGTTACTCCAGGGATTACTACAATGAGCAGTTCTTC. This codes for CASSYSRDYYNEQFF. V is TRBV6-5 and J is TRBJ2-1; TRBD1 is a possible D gene (5 bases). Germline loops: CDR1 MNHEY, CDR2 SVGAGI. The CDR3 sequence is 15 residues long. V was cut by 0 bases and J by 3 bases, with 9 bases left in between.

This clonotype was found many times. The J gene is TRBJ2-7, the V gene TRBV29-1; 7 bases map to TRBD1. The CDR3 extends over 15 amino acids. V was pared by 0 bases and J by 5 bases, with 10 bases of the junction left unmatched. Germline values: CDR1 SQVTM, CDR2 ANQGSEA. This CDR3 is CSVEDQDRVLHEQYF. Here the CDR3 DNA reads TGCAGCGTTGAAGATCAAGACAGGGTGCTCCACGAGCAGTACTTC.

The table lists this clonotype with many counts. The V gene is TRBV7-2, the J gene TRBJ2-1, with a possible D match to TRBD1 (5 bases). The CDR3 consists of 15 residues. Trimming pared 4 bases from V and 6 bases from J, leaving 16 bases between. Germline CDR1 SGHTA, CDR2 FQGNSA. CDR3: CASSSPRRTSNEQFF. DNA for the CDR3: TGTGCCAGCAGCTCTCCTAGACGGACAAGCAATGAGCAGTTCTTC.

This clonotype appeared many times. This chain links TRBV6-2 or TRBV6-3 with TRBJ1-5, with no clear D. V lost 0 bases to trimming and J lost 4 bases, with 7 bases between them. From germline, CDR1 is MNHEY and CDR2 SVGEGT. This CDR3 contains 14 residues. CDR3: CASSYSGRNQPQHF. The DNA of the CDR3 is TGTGCCAGCAGTTACTCGGGGAGAAATCAGCCCCAGCATTTT.

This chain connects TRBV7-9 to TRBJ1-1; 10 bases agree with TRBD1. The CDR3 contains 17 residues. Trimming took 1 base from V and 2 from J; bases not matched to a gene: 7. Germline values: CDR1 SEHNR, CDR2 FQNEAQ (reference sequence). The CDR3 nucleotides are TGTGCCAGCAGCTTAGGGACAGGGGGAAGGAGAAACACTGAAGCTTTCTTT. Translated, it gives CASSLGTGGRRNTEAFF.

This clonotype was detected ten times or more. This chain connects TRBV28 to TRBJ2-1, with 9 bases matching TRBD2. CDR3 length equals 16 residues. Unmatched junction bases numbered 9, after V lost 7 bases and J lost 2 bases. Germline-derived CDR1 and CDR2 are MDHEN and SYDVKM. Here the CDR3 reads CASILSGSYTYNEQFF. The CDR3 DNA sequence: TGTGCCAGCATACTTAGCGGGAGCTACACCTACAATGAGCAGTTCTTC. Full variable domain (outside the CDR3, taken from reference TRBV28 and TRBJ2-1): DVKVTQSSRYLVKRTGEKVFLECVQDMDHENMFWYRQDPGLGLRLIYFSYDVKMKEKGDIPEGYSVSREKKERFSLILESASTNQTSMYLCASILSGSYTYNEQFFGPGTRLTVL.

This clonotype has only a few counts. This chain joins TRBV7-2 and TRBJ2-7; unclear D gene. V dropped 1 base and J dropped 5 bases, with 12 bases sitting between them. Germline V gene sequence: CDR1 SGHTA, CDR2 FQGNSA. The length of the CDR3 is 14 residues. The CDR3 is CASSLGPGSNEQYF. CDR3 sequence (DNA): TGTGCCAGCAGCTTAGGCCCCGGGTCAAACGAGCAGTACTTC.

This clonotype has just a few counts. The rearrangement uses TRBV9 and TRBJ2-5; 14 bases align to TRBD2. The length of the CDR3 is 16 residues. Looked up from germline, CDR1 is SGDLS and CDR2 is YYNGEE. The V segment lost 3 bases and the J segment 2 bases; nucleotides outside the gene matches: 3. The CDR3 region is CASSEGLAGGQETQYF. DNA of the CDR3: TGTGCCAGCAGCGAAGGACTAGCGGGAGGACAAGAGACCCAGTACTTC.

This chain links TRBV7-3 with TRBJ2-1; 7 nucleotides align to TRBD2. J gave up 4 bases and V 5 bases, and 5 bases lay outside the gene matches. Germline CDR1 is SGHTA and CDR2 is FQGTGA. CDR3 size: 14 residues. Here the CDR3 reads CASSRLGGYNEQFF. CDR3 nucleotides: TGTGCCAGCAGCCGCCTGGGAGGGTACAATGAGCAGTTCTTC. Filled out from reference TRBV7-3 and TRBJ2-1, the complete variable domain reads GAGVSQTPSNKVTEKGKYVELRCDPISGHTALYWYRQSLGQGPEFLIYFQGTGAADDSGLPNDRFFAVRPEGSVSTLKIQRTERGDSAVYLCASSRLGGYNEQFFGPGTRLTVL.